A single sample is the source of the 29 T cell receptor beta chains below, sequenced in a study of molecular identifiers for immune sequencing clone quantification. TCRdb reprocessed the PCR reads via MiXCR and lists one record per CDR3 protein. The sample has about 510,000 distinct CDR3 sequences, about 25% seen once. What was sequenced was naive CD8+ T cells from blood, with Jurkat cell RNA spiked in. Noted subset: FACS-sorted CD8+CD4-CCR7+CD45RA+ naive T cells. The source of these receptors is a human donor in good health. Some libraries in this study had Jurkat cell RNA spiked in.

This clonotype was found a few times. The J gene is TRBJ2-7, the V gene TRBV12-3 or TRBV12-4; the match to TRBD1 covers 7 bases. Trimming cost V 6 bases and J 0 bases; bases outside gene matches: 2. This CDR3 is 13 amino acids long. This CDR3 is CASSGQDSYEQYF. In DNA, the CDR3 is TGTGCCAGCAGCGGACAGGACTCCTACGAGCAGTACTTC.

The genes are TRBV19 and TRBJ2-7; a weak D match, TRBD1 (6 bases). Trimming pared 5 bases from V and 2 bases from J, leaving 16 bases between. Per the germline V gene, CDR1 is LNHDA and CDR2 is SQIVND (reference sequence). The CDR3 has 15 residues. CDR3 protein: CASSHRDKGPYEQYF. CDR3 DNA sequence: TGTGCCAGTAGTCACCGGGACAAAGGGCCCTACGAGCAGTACTTC.

The sample holds many counts of this clonotype. The chain employs TRBV20-1 and TRBJ2-3, with D possibly TRBD1 on 6 matching bases. CDR3 size: 14 residues. Germline assignment: CDR1 DFQATT and CDR2 SNEGSKA (reference sequence). Trimming pared 0 bases from V and 4 bases from J, leaving 11 bases between. The CDR3 nucleotides read TGCAGTGCTAGAGATCTCAGGGGCGCAGATACGCAGTATTTT. Its protein is CSARDLRGADTQYF.

This clonotype was seen at least ten times. The rearrangement joins TRBV6-5 to TRBJ2-7; 8 bases line up with TRBD1. With V trimmed by 2 bases and J by 3 bases, 0 bases remained unmatched. The V gene's germline CDR1 is MNHEY and CDR2 SVGAGI. This CDR3 spans 13 amino acids. The CDR3 DNA follows: TGTGCCAGCAGTTACGACAGGGGCTACGAGCAGTACTTC. Its protein is CASSYDRGYEQYF.

This clonotype has a count of ten or more. This chain joins TRBV5-6 and TRBJ2-6; D is uncertain. The CDR3 has 19 residues. Trimming pared 0 bases from V and 3 bases from J, leaving 19 bases between. Germline lookup yields CDR1 SGHDT and CDR2 YYEEEE. The CDR3 DNA is TGTGCCAGCAGCTTGGCAGCAAGTTCTGCCCAATATGGGGCCAACGTCCTGACTTTC. It translates to CASSLAASSAQYGANVLTF. Filled out from reference TRBV5-6 and TRBJ2-6, the complete variable domain reads DAGVTQSPTHLIKTRGQQVTLRCSPKSGHDTVSWYQQALGQGPQFIFQYYEEEERQRGNFPDRFSGHQFPNYSSELNVNALLLGDSALYLCASSLAASSAQYGANVLTFGAGSRLTVL.

This clonotype was observed a handful of times. The V and J genes are TRBV4-2 and TRBJ2-7; 9 positions match TRBD1. Germline V lookup: CDR1 LGHNA, CDR2 YNFKEQ. V dropped 4 bases and J dropped 0; count of bases not matched to a gene: 4. This CDR3 has 15 amino acids. The CDR3 sequence is CASSPQGQGSYEQYF. DNA of the CDR3: TGTGCCAGCAGCCCCCAGGGACAGGGCTCCTACGAGCAGTACTTC.

This clonotype has a count of ten or more. The gene calls are TRBV12-3 or TRBV12-4 and TRBJ1-2; D is unclear. Trimming took 1 base from V and 4 from J, leaving 7 bases between them. The CDR3 is 13 residues long. DNA of the CDR3: TGTGCCAGCAGTTTAGGCGTCAGCTATGGCTACACCTTC. Amino acids: CASSLGVSYGYTF.

This clonotype was seen at least ten times. The chain joins TRBV12-3 or TRBV12-4 to TRBJ1-5; D may be TRBD1 (6 bases). V lost 3 bases and J 5 bases, leaving 11 bases between the germline ends. The CDR3 is made up of 14 amino acids. CDR3 in amino acids: CASSFGGLYQPQHF. CDR3 coding DNA: TGTGCCAGCAGTTTCGGGGGGCTCTATCAGCCCCAGCATTTT.

There are many counts of this clonotype. The chain carries TRBV5-1 and TRBJ2-3, with 9 bases identical to TRBD2. CDR1 and CDR2 (germline): SGHRS, YFSETQ. V dropped 0 bases and J dropped 2; count of bases not matched to a gene: 4. This CDR3 comprises 16 residues. The CDR3 is CASSLASGVPTDTQYF. CDR3 DNA sequence: TGCGCCAGCAGCTTGGCTAGCGGGGTCCCCACAGATACGCAGTATTTT.

In its sample, this clonotype was seen many times. The chain employs TRBV6-2 or TRBV6-3 and TRBJ2-4; 12 bases map to TRBD2. Germline loops: CDR1 MNHEY, CDR2 SVGEGT. V lost 7 bases to trimming and J lost 1 base; unmatched junction nucleotides: 11. CDR3 length equals 18 residues. CDR3 amino acids: CASTDGLAGIGAKNIQYF. For the CDR3, the DNA is TGTGCCAGCACCGACGGACTAGCGGGGATCGGGGCCAAAAACATTCAGTACTTC.

The chain recombines TRBV2 with TRBJ1-1; 7 nucleotides align to TRBD1. This CDR3 spans 14 amino acids. Germline loops: CDR1 SNHLY, CDR2 FYNNEI. V shed 8 bases and J 1 base; nucleotides not matched to a gene: 7. The CDR3 region is CASGGTDGNTEAFF. As DNA, the CDR3 is TGTGCCAGCGGTGGGACAGATGGGAACACTGAAGCTTTCTTT.

As for this clonotype: One base away lies a much larger clone, so this may be a sequencing read error. The chain has TRBV7-9 and TRBJ2-1, with TRBD1 matching 7 bases. CDR3 length equals 13 residues. V shed 11 bases and J 8 bases; nucleotides not matched to a gene: 12. Germline V lookup: CDR1 SEHNR, CDR2 FQNEAQ (reference sequence). The chain's CDR3 is CARPGQLWDEQFF. As DNA, the CDR3 is TGTGCCCGCCCGGGACAGCTTTGGGATGAGCAGTTCTTC. The full variable domain, completed using reference TRBV7-9 and TRBJ2-1, is DTGVSQNPRHKITKRGQNVTFRCDPISEHNRLYWYRQTLGQGPEFLTYFQNEAQLEKSRLLSDRFSAERPKGSFSTLEIQRTEQGDSAMYLCARPGQLWDEQFFGPGTRLTVL.

This clonotype was counted many times. The chain employs TRBV6-2 or TRBV6-3 and TRBJ1-1; no clear D. Germline V gene lookup returns CDR1 MNHEY and CDR2 SVGEGT. Trimming removed 2 bases at V and 5 bases at J, with 9 bases between. This CDR3 is built from 13 residues. This chain's CDR3 is CASSYAGVTEAFF. Here the CDR3 DNA reads TGTGCCAGCAGTTACGCGGGCGTAACTGAAGCTTTCTTT.

This clonotype was counted ten times or more. For the CDR3, the DNA is TGTGCCAGCAGCCAGGTTGACACTGAAGCTTTCTTT. Amino acid sequence: CASSQVDTEAFF. The rearrangement uses TRBV7-9 and TRBJ1-1, with D unclear. Germline V gene sequence: CDR1 SEHNR, CDR2 FQNEAQ (reference sequence). V lost 5 bases and J lost 3, with 7 bases in between. This CDR3 region has 12 residues.

This clonotype was found many times. The chain couples TRBV4-3 to TRBJ1-1; unclear D gene. The CDR3 is 13 residues long. Germline assignment: CDR1 LGHNA and CDR2 YSLEER. Deletions cut 0 bases from V and 8 bases from J, with 10 bases between. CDR3 loop: CASSQDVSQEAFF. The DNA of the CDR3 is TGCGCCAGCAGCCAAGACGTGTCCCAAGAAGCTTTCTTT.

This clonotype was observed a few times. The chain couples TRBV21-1 to TRBJ1-3; the DNA was not used to check the table's D call, TRBD1. TRBV21-1 counts as a pseudogene. The CDR3 spans 15 residues. CDR3 sequence: CARGEGEGSGNTIYF. In nucleotides, the CDR3 is TGTGCCCGAGGAGAGGGTGAGGGCTCTGGAAACACCATATATTTT.

This clonotype was detected ten times or more. The chain couples TRBV7-9 to TRBJ2-1; unclear D gene. Trimming shortened V by 5 bases and J by 7 bases, and 12 bases separated the two germline ends. This CDR3 is 13 amino acids long. Germline V gene lookup returns CDR1 SEHNR and CDR2 FQNEAQ (reference sequence). As DNA, the CDR3 is TGTGCCAGCAGCCCAGTGTTGGGGAATGAGCAGTTCTTC. Protein: CASSPVLGNEQFF. The full variable domain, rest sourced from reference TRBV7-9 and TRBJ2-1, is DTGVSQNPRHKITKRGQNVTFRCDPISEHNRLYWYRQTLGQGPEFLTYFQNEAQLEKSRLLSDRFSAERPKGSFSTLEIQRTEQGDSAMYLCASSPVLGNEQFFGPGTRLTVL.

This clonotype was seen a few times. The chain has TRBV7-9 and TRBJ2-5; the D call may be TRBD1 or TRBD2 (5 bases each). The CDR3 extends over 16 amino acids. Germline V gene sequence: CDR1 SEHNR, CDR2 FQNEAQ (reference sequence). Trimming removed 5 bases at V and 5 bases at J, with 21 bases between. CDR3 nucleotide sequence: TGTGCCAGCAGCCCCGGGACGGTGGGGTCGTACGAGACCCAGTACTTC. It yields the protein CASSPGTVGSYETQYF.

This clonotype has at least ten counts. This chain joins TRBV4-3 and TRBJ1-1, with a possible D match to TRBD1 (6 bases). Trimming pared 3 bases from V and 8 bases from J, leaving 16 bases between. The germline V gene encodes CDR1 LGHNA and CDR2 YSLEER. The CDR3 loop spans 14 amino acids. CDR3 region: CASSQATGFFEAFF. In nucleotides, the CDR3 is TGCGCCAGCAGCCAGGCGACAGGTTTCTTCGAAGCTTTCTTT.

Worth noting for this clonotype: This may arise from a read error, as a much more abundant clone is one base away. The CDR3 DNA reads TGTGCCCGCAGCCAGGGCCCCGGGACCGCATTT. This translates into CARSQGPGTAF. The rearrangement uses TRBV4-2 and TRBJ1-1; tentative D call: TRBD1 (5 bases). This CDR3 spans 11 amino acids. In germline, CDR1 is LGHNA, CDR2 YNFKEQ.

The table lists this clonotype with many counts. The rearrangement uses TRBV7-9 and TRBJ2-5; D call uncertain. In germline, CDR1 is SEHNR, CDR2 FQNEAQ (reference sequence). CDR3 length equals 13 residues. With 0 bases removed from V and 1 base from J, the gap between germline ends came to 3 bases. CDR3 protein: CASSLASQETQYF. The CDR3 DNA reads as TGTGCCAGCAGCTTAGCAAGCCAAGAGACCCAGTACTTC.

As concerns this clonotype: Since a much larger clone is just one base distant, this may be a read error. The chain carries TRBV7-9 and TRBJ2-5; possible D gene TRBD2, 6 bases. The CDR3 extends over 14 amino acids. CDR1 is SEHNR and CDR2 is FQNEAQ in the germline V gene (reference sequence). The CDR3 spells CASSPRDSEEPQYF. The CDR3 nucleotides are TGTGCCAGCAGCCCGAGGGACTCCGAAGAGCCCCAGTACTTC.

Concerning this clonotype: Being one base from a much bigger clone, this may be a read error. The CDR3 does not close with the conserved phenylalanine or tryptophan, likely indicating a read error. The CDR3 region is CASSPGQGSSPLHI. Here the CDR3 DNA reads TGTGCCAGCAGCCCCGGACAGGGAAGCTCACCCCTCCACATT. The rearrangement links TRBV7-9 to TRBJ1-6, with TRBD1 identical over 8 bases. CDR1 is SEHNR, CDR2 FQNEAQ, per germline (reference sequence). The length of the CDR3 is 14 residues. Trimming at V came to 5 bases and at J to 10 bases, leaving 7 bases not matched to a gene.

The chain uses TRBV6-4 and TRBJ2-1, with 12 bases that match TRBD1. The germline V gene encodes CDR1 MRHNA and CDR2 SNTAGT. This CDR3 spans 16 amino acids. Losses at the gene ends were 0 bases for V and 7 bases for J; bases not matched to a gene: 4. In DNA form, the CDR3 reads TGTGCCAGCAGTGACTCTTGGGGACAGGGGGCTAATGAGCAGTTCTTC. This codes for CASSDSWGQGANEQFF.

This clonotype has a single count. The junction does not match germline at one end; this may be a read error. CDR3 sequence reads: CVSSLESGTRTERPQHF. The CDR3 nucleotides are TGTGTCAGCAGCTTAGAGTCGGGGACACGAACAGAGCGGCCCCAGCATTTT. The chain recombines TRBV11-2 with TRBJ1-5; possible D gene TRBD1, 6 bases. The CDR3 covers 17 residues. CDR1 and CDR2 (germline): SGHAT, FQNNGV.

This chain joins TRBV6-2 or TRBV6-3 and TRBJ2-5; weak D call: TRBD1 (5 bases). V was clipped by 2 bases and J by 8 bases, with 12 bases between them. The CDR3 is 13 amino acids. CDR1 MNHEY and CDR2 SVGEGT come from the germline V gene. The CDR3 spells CASSYPGPDTQYF. CDR3 nucleotide sequence: TGTGCCAGCAGTTACCCAGGGCCTGACACCCAGTACTTC.

This clonotype was found many times. The chain links TRBV4-1 to TRBJ2-7; TRBD1 agrees at 9 bases. This CDR3 is 14 amino acids long. From germline, CDR1 is MGHRA and CDR2 YSYEKL. Trimming cost V 5 bases and J 3 bases; bases outside gene matches: 5. In DNA, the CDR3 is TGCGCCAGCAGCTTCCGGGACAGGGTCTACGAGCAGTACTTC. Residues: CASSFRDRVYEQYF.

Regarding this clonotype: The germline gene is not matched at one end of the junction; a read error may be the cause. CDR3 residues: CASSPWGSHNGQFF. For the CDR3, the DNA is TGTGCCAGCAGCCCCTGGGGCAGCCACAATGGGCAGTTCTTC. The chain employs TRBV6-2 or TRBV6-3 and TRBJ2-1; tentative D call: TRBD1 (5 bases). The length of the CDR3 is 14 residues. CDR1 MNHEY and CDR2 SVGEGT come from the germline V gene.

A few counts support this clonotype. The genes are TRBV12-3 or TRBV12-4 and TRBJ2-3; D is unresolved. Trimming cost V 6 bases and J 2 bases, with 15 bases left between them. The CDR3 spans 15 residues. The CDR3 bases are TGTGCCAGCAGGTCGGCCCCATCCGCCACAGATACGCAGTATTTT. It yields the protein CASRSAPSATDTQYF.